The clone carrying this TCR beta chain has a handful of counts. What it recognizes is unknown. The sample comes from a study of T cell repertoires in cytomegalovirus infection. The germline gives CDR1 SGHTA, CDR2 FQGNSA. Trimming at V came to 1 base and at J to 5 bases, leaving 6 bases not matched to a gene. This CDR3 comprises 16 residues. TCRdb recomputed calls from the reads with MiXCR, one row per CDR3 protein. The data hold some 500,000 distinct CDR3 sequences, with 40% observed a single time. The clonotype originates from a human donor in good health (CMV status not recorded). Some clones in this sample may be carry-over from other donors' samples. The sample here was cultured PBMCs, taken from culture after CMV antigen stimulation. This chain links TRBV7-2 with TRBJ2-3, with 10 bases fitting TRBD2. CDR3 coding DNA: TGTGCCAGCAGCTTAGGGAGCGGGGGGGCAAGAGATACGCAGTATTTT. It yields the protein CASSLGSGGARDTQYF.